This TCR beta chain is from a study of long-term antiretroviral therapy in people with HIV (dated by TCRdb to 2022 to 2024). Notes on the research overall: The earliest samples were collected approximately a decade before the 2015 WHO recommendation for immediate ART, a period when ART was typically delayed until CD4 counts fell. From 30 to 35 adults with confirmed HIV infection, the cohort provided under 250 cryopreserved PBMC samples, gathered serially across a mean of about 6 years (range 1-12). Test extractions of a monoclonal T-cell line alongside fewer than 40 polyclonal samples showed no cross-contamination during QIAcube processing. This retrospective serial study examined whether starting ART and sustained HIV suppression were associated with changes in the composition and diversity of the TRB repertoire in peripheral blood. Among the 30 or so participants with HIV, eleven were female.

The immunoSEQ hsTCRB v3.0 assay was used at survey level resolution to sequence the TRB variable region. The targeted TRB sequencing depth was 40,000-50,000 T-cell genomes per sample. TRB libraries were pooled and sequenced on an Illumina MiSeq using a v3 150-cycle kit. Per the source publication's procedure: Repertoire analysis was run in R within a reproducible Nextflow workflow that covered QC, data transformation and analysis. LymphoSeq2, an R package for exploring AIRR-Seq data, was used to implement the custom analyses. A few samples yielding fewer than 5000 total TRB sequences were excluded, leaving roughly 200 analyzed HIV repertoires. Among the 180 to 200 HIV repertoires that were kept, 59 were collected before ART initiation and roughly 130 were collected after ART initiation. Repertoires were downsampled to 5000 TRB nucleotide sequences, and summary statistics were averaged over 100 downsampling iterations. The analysis kept only TRB sequences whose CDR3 regions were at least seven amino acids long. Two measures captured diversity: a Shannon entropy-derived clonality score and the Gini coefficient. In repertoire networks, the top 5000 CDR3 amino acid sequences were linked whenever an edit distance of one separated two sequences. For TRB CDR3 amino acid sequences, antigen specificity groups and MHC restriction were predicted with GLIPH2. CDR3 amino acid sequences were matched against VDJdb and McPAS-TCR to flag known CMV, EBV, HIV or tissue antigen associations. Pre-ART, post-ART and control groups were compared with Wilcoxon signed-rank tests and Holm-Bonferroni correction. Entries here come from immuneACCESS through TCRdb and include only in-frame sequences with V and J called. Some clones fail to appear in such tables; in the studies checked, an unresolved V gene covers under half of the shortfall, and the cause of the remainder is unknown. V and J calls and clone size are those listed in that table; D and trimming were worked out from the DNA. For this sample the table gives roughly 21,000 clones, of which roughly 84% were detected only once. About 8.3% of the sample lies in the top ten.

To be included, a participant needed at least one PBMC sample from before ART initiation plus at least two post-ART samples. Treatment was received in the United States of America by all participants with HIV. Cryopreserved samples of about 1-10 million PBMC were thawed and washed before DNA extraction. At the time of the earliest PBMC sample, participants with HIV were aged between roughly 20 and 60 years. PBMC samples from each participant spanned 1-4 timepoints before ART initiation and 2-8 timepoints after ART initiation, with a median of 7 samples. For every participant, serial HIV viral load, CD4+ T-cell count, ART history and demographic data were obtained. Genomic DNA was extracted from unsorted PBMC with a Qiagen kit on a QIAcube, processed in batches of 12 samples. There are a few counts of this clone. Its antigen is unknown. The sample holds no much larger clone one base away, and base qualities are not on file.

General findings and caveats noted by the study authors: Because cell numbers in pre-ART samples were limited, unsorted PBMC were profiled instead of sorted CD4+ and CD8+ T cells. Narrower CDR3 length ranges were observed in HIV repertoires than in controls, and an antigen-experienced repertoire with only a slight naive shift after ART was suggested by the network structure. Owing to limited PBMC availability, only the TCR beta chain was sequenced, without alpha chain pairing. Expanded TRB clones identified before ART initiation dominated the repertoire across all time points, though the dominance fluctuated and decreased in many PLHIV after ART. Starting ART was linked to a significant rise in TRB diversity, yet even with long-term ART the diversity remained significantly lower than in transplant donor controls. Inferences about post-ART repertoire changes are limited because no data were available on ART adherence, viral resistance or therapy changes. The samples span the years 2004 to 2017, and the ART regimens used may be less effective than current regimens.

From its cysteine to its phenylalanine, the CDR3 spans 14 amino acids. The DNA shown is the 42-base CDR3, in frame from base 1. The germline V gene (reference sequence) provides CDR1 MNHNY and CDR2 SVGAGI. The V end loses 6 bases and the J end loses 7 bases, and a stretch of 16 bases separates them. The source was unsorted PBMCs, collected 0.2 years before starting antiretroviral therapy. In this chain, TRBV6-6 is recombined with TRBJ2-4; no D segment can be confidently identified. This receptor was taken from a man aged 18 to 30 with HIV. The CDR3 region: CASRSTRMANIQYF. The DNA reads TGTGCCAGCAGATCTACGAGAATGGCGAACATTCAGTACTTC.